This T cell receptor beta chain appears in the sequencing data of a study of identical twins. This CDR3 region has 14 residues. Deletions cut 6 bases from V and 2 bases from J, with 8 bases between. TCRdb re-called the 5' RACE reads with MiXCR, one entry per CDR3 protein. The table shows around 220,000 distinct CDR3 sequences, with over 9.5% occurring only once. All of the donors were Caucasians in good health. The receptor was derived from a man aged 50 to 59 in good health. The chain joins TRBV12-3 or TRBV12-4 to TRBJ2-6; D is undetermined. The sequenced material came from memory T cells sorted from blood. The CDR3 region has the DNA TGTGCCAGCAGCCAAGGGACTGGGGCCAACGTCCTGACTTTC. It translates to CASSQGTGANVLTF.